This T cell receptor beta chain was found in a study of blood T cells in healthy people across ages. Overall study results and limits: Getting older went along with TCR beta diversity per million T cells dropping roughly linearly.

Total RNA was isolated from each sample in quantities of at least 6 micrograms. Then a second PCR, running roughly 7 to 11 cycles, was carried out with a sample-barcoded 5' primer and a J-beta primer mix. MiXCR was run by TCRdb on the 5' RACE reads, yielding one entry per CDR3 protein. The table includes 890,000 or so distinct CDR3 sequences, roughly 60% detected once. As to this clonotype: What it binds is unknown.

Germline V CDR1 and CDR2: SQVTM, ANQGSEA. The CDR3 extends over 13 amino acids. Trimming removed 7 bases at V and 0 bases at J, with 12 bases between. The clonotype was recovered from a man aged 30-40 years in good health. Sequencing was performed on blood. The chain links TRBV29-1 to TRBJ1-1; D possibly corresponds to TRBD1 (5 bases). CDR3: CSAGDLMNTEAFF. CDR3 bases: TGCAGCGCTGGGGACCTCATGAACACTGAAGCTTTCTTT.